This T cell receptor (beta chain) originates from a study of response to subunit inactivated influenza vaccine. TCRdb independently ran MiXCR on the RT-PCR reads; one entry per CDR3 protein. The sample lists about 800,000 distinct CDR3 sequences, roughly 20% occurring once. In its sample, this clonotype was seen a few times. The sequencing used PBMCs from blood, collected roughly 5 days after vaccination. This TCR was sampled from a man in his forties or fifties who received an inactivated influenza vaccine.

The CDR3 reads CASSLRTWTSGGFHNEQFF. Written as DNA, the CDR3 is TGTGCCAGCAGCTTAAGGACATGGACTAGCGGGGGGTTCCACAATGAGCAGTTCTTC. The chain is built from TRBV11-2 and TRBJ2-1; 14 nucleotides align to TRBD2. Germline V gene lookup returns CDR1 SGHAT and CDR2 FQNNGV. J was trimmed by 5 bases and V by 2 bases; bases with no gene match: 11. This CDR3 region has 19 residues.